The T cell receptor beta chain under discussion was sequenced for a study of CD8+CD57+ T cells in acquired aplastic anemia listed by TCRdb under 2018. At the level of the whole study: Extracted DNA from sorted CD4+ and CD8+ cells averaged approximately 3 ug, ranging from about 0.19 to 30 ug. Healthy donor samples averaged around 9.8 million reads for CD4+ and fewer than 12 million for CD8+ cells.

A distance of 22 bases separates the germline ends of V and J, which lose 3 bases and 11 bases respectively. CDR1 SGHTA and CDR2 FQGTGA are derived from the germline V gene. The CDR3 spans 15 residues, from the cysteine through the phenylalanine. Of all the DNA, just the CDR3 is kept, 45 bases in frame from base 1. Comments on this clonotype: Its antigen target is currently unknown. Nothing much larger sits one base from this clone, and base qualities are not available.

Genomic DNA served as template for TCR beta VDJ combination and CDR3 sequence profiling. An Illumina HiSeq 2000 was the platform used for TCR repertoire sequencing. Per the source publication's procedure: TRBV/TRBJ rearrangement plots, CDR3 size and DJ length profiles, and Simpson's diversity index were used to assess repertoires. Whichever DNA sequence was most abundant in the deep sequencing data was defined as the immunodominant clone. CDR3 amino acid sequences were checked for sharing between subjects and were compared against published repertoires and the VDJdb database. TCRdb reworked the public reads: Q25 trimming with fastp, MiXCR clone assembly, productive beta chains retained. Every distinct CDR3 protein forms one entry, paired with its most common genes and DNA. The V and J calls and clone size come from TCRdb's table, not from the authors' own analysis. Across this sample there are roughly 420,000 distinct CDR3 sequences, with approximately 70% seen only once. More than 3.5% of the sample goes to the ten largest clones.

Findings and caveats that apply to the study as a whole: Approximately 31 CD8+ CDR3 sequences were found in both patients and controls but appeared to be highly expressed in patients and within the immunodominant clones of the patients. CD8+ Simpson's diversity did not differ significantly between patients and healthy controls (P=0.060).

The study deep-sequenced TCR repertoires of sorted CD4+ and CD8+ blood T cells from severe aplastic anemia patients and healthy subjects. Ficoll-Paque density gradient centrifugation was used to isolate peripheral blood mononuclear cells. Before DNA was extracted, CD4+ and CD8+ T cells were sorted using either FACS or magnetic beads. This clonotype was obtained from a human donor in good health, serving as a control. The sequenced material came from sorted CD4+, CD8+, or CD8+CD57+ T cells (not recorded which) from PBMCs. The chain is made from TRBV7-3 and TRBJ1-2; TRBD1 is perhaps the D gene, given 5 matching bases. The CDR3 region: CASSLVRGTNNEYTF. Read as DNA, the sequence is TGTGCCAGCAGCTTGGTCAGAGGGACTAACAATGAGTACACCTTC.